These 29 T cell receptor beta chains share one sample of origin, sequenced in a study of blood T cell repertoires in COVID-19. Clones were read by immunoSEQ multiplex PCR, and TCRdb kept only the in-frame ones, dropping some. Of about 250,000 clones detected, about 83% appear once; the ten largest clones hold roughly 5.5%. The sample taken for sequencing was peripheral blood. The origin of the receptors is a human donor in a cohort sampled during active COVID-19.

V and J are TRBV19 and TRBJ2-7; TRBD2 agrees at 7 bases. In germline, CDR1 is LNHDA, CDR2 SQIVND (reference sequence). Trimming cost V 1 base and J 2 bases; bases outside gene matches: 5. The CDR3 loop spans 15 amino acids. The CDR3 sequence: CASSIVEAGTYEQYF. The CDR3 coding sequence is TGTGCCAGTAGTATAGTTGAAGCGGGGACCTACGAGCAGTACTTC.

The chain couples TRBV12-3 or TRBV12-4 to TRBJ2-7, with D possibly TRBD1 on 5 matching bases. The V and J ends lost 8 bases and 4 bases respectively, with 12 bases between them. This CDR3 is built from 12 residues. The CDR3 spells CASSRTLYEQYF. The CDR3 nucleotides read TGTGCCAGCTCTAGGACACTGTACGAGCAGTACTTC.

The rearrangement links TRBV28 to TRBJ2-4, with 9 bases that match TRBD2. CDR1 and CDR2 from the germline V gene are MDHEN and SYDVKM. The V gene end was trimmed by 7 bases and the J gene end by 5 bases; junction bases not matched to a gene: 6. CDR3 length: 14 amino acids. This CDR3 reads CASMVSGSQNIQYF. The DNA for the CDR3 is TGTGCCAGCATGGTTAGCGGGAGCCAAAACATTCAGTACTTC.

The rearrangement uses TRBV9 and TRBJ2-3; 10 bases line up with TRBD2. V trimming: 3 bases; J trimming: 2 bases; junction bases outside the gene matches: 6. The CDR3 loop spans 16 amino acids. Germline assignment: CDR1 SGDLS and CDR2 YYNGEE. DNA for the CDR3: TGTGCCAGCAGCGCGGTAGCGGGGGGAATCACAGATACGCAGTATTTT. Amino acids: CASSAVAGGITDTQYF.

The rearrangement joins TRBV18 to TRBJ2-5, with no clear D. V was cut by 2 bases and J by 4 bases, with 14 bases left in between. The CDR3 contains 15 residues. Looked up from germline, CDR1 is KGHSH and CDR2 is LQKENI. The CDR3 DNA follows: TGTGCCAGCTCACCATTTGCTGGAGACGGAGAGACCCAGTACTTC. Translation gives CASSPFAGDGETQYF.

V and J are TRBV29-1 and TRBJ2-4; D perhaps matches TRBD1 (6 bases). The germline V and J ends were trimmed by 4 bases and 12 bases, with 13 bases remaining between them. Germline assignment: CDR1 SQVTM and CDR2 ANQGSEA. The CDR3 is made up of 11 amino acids. The CDR3, as DNA: TGCAGCGTTGGATATGGGGGCGGTCAGTACTTC. This encodes CSVGYGGGQYF.

The chain is built from TRBV27 and TRBJ1-1; D is perhaps TRBD1 (6 bases). CDR1 is MNHEY, CDR2 SMNVEV, per germline (reference sequence). This CDR3 is built from 13 residues. V was clipped by 6 bases and J by 1 base, with 9 bases between them. The CDR3 DNA follows: TGTGCCAGCAGGCGGACAGCGAACACTGAAGCTTTCTTT. Its translation is CASRRTANTEAFF.

CDR3 in amino acids: CASSPTGRLGTDTQYF. As DNA, the CDR3 is TGCGCCAGCAGCCCAACCGGGAGGCTTGGCACAGATACGCAGTATTTT. The V call is TRBV5-1, the J call TRBJ2-3; 7 nucleotides line up with TRBD2. This CDR3 comprises 16 residues. V was pared by 4 bases and J by 1 base, with 9 bases of the junction left unmatched. Germline V gives CDR1 SGHRS, CDR2 YFSETQ.

The rearrangement uses TRBV30 and TRBJ2-5; 7 bases map to TRBD2. Trimming at V came to 2 bases and at J to 6 bases, leaving 6 bases not matched to a gene. The CDR3 runs 13 residues. Germline CDR1 GTSNPN, CDR2 SVGIG (reference sequence). The CDR3 sequence is CAWSTSGEQTQYF. DNA for the CDR3: TGTGCCTGGAGTACGAGCGGGGAACAGACCCAGTACTTC.

The rearrangement links TRBV20-1 to TRBJ2-7, with a tentative D call TRBD2 (5 bases). CDR3 length: 16 residues. V lost 3 bases to trimming and J lost 0 bases, with 18 bases between them. Germline CDR1 DFQATT, CDR2 SNEGSKA (reference sequence). This chain's CDR3 is CSASRRSSGSSYEQYF. The DNA of the CDR3 is TGCAGTGCTAGTCGTAGGTCATCGGGGAGCTCCTACGAGCAGTACTTC.

The V gene is TRBV3-1 (or the pseudogene TRBV3-2), the J gene TRBJ2-5, with D perhaps matching TRBD1 (5 bases). The ends were cut back, 0 bases at V and 3 bases at J, with 11 bases in the middle. The V gene's germline CDR1 is LGHDT and CDR2 YNNKEL (reference sequence). This CDR3 has 15 residues. CDR3 sequence reads: CASSQDTGIKETQYF. The CDR3 DNA is TGTGCCAGCAGCCAAGATACAGGAATTAAAGAGACCCAGTACTTC.

CDR3 DNA: TGTGCCAGTAGTATACACAGGGGCAACACTGAAGCTTTCTTT. Translation gives CASSIHRGNTEAFF. This rearrangement joins TRBV19 to TRBJ1-1; 7 bases are a match to TRBD1. V was clipped by 2 bases and J by 2 bases; unmatched bases: 2. Germline assignment: CDR1 LNHDA and CDR2 SQIVND (reference sequence). The CDR3 runs to 14 residues.

The chain links TRBV27 to TRBJ2-5; 15 bases line up with TRBD2. The trim removed 5 bases at V and 3 bases at J, leaving 10 bases unmatched. Germline values: CDR1 MNHEY, CDR2 SMNVEV (reference sequence). The CDR3 is 18 residues long. The CDR3 is CASSPPGLAGGPEETQYF. The CDR3 DNA is TGTGCCAGCAGTCCCCCCGGACTAGCGGGGGGGCCGGAAGAGACCCAGTACTTC.

V gene TRBV27 combines with J gene TRBJ1-1; D gene unclear. The CDR3 has 13 amino acids. Germline V CDR1 and CDR2: MNHEY, SMNVEV (reference sequence). V was trimmed by 5 bases and J by 5 bases, leaving 12 bases between them. The CDR3 region has the DNA TGTGCCAGCAGTCGGAGGACGGCTACTGAAGCTTTCTTT. As protein: CASSRRTATEAFF.

This chain connects TRBV5-4 to TRBJ1-2, with 8 positions matching TRBD1. This CDR3 is 13 amino acids long. After removal of 4 bases from V and 8 bases from J, the junction contained 7 bases not matched to a gene. Germline V gene lookup returns CDR1 SGHNT and CDR2 YYREEE (reference sequence). The DNA of the CDR3 is TGTGCCAGCAGCCCCGGGACAGGAGAAGGCTACACCTTC. It codes for CASSPGTGEGYTF.

This clone was counted only a few times. The V and J genes are TRBV27 and TRBJ2-7; TRBD2 agrees at 8 bases. Germline V gene data show CDR1 as MNHEY and CDR2 as SMNVEV (reference sequence). J lost 3 bases, V lost 4 bases, and 8 bases had no gene match. This CDR3 is built from 15 residues. In DNA form, the CDR3 reads TGTGCCAGCAGTTCCTTATTAGCGGGGCTCTACGAGCAGTACTTC. It codes for CASSSLLAGLYEQYF.

J is TRBJ2-7 and V is TRBV27, with 11 bases fitting TRBD2. Germline lookup yields CDR1 MNHEY and CDR2 SMNVEV (reference sequence). V trimming: 5 bases; J trimming: 11 bases; junction bases outside the gene matches: 14. CDR3 length: 15 residues. CDR3 in amino acids: CASSQQTSGSFRKYF. As DNA, the CDR3 is TGTGCCAGCAGTCAACAAACTAGCGGGAGTTTTAGGAAGTACTTC.

This clone was recorded a few times. The genes are TRBV5-8 and TRBJ1-2; TRBD1 matches at 8 bases. Germline V gene data show CDR1 as SGHTS and CDR2 as YDEGEE. This CDR3 has 15 amino acids. With V trimmed by 4 bases and J by 4 bases, 9 bases remained unmatched. The CDR3 region has the DNA TGTGCCAGCAGCCCAGGGACAGGAGAATTCTATGGCTACACCTTC. Its protein product is CASSPGTGEFYGYTF.

The chain joins TRBV19 to TRBJ2-6; D possibly corresponds to TRBD1 (6 bases). V was cut by 10 bases and J by 2 bases, with 12 bases left in between. The CDR3 length is 14 residues. Looked up from germline, CDR1 is LNHDA and CDR2 is SQIVND (reference sequence). CDR3 sequence reads: CATDEGAGANVLTF. CDR3 nucleotide sequence: TGTGCCACCGACGAGGGGGCTGGGGCCAACGTCCTGACTTTC.

The chain has TRBV11-2 and TRBJ2-1; a weak D match, TRBD2 (5 bases). Germline CDR1 and CDR2: SGHAT and FQNNGV. The CDR3 has 13 amino acids. Trimming took off 5 bases at V and 5 bases at J, with 10 bases between the two ends. CDR3 in amino acids: CASSLAINNEQFF. CDR3 nucleotide sequence: TGTGCCAGCAGCCTAGCAATCAACAATGAGCAGTTCTTC.

The rearrangement uses TRBV30 and TRBJ1-4; D possibly corresponds to TRBD1 (6 bases). Trimming shortened V by 3 bases and J by 8 bases, and 22 bases separated the two germline ends. This CDR3 has 16 residues. Per germline, CDR1 GTSNPN and CDR2 SVGIG (reference sequence). CDR3 residues: CAWSRSGGGLREKLFF. The DNA of the CDR3 is TGTGCCTGGAGCCGCTCTGGGGGGGGCCTCAGGGAAAAACTGTTTTTT.

The V call is TRBV5-1, the J call TRBJ1-1; a weak D match, TRBD1 (6 bases). This CDR3 spans 14 amino acids. Trimming left V 6 bases short and J 1 base short, with 13 bases between. The V gene's germline CDR1 is SGHRS and CDR2 YFSETQ. DNA of the CDR3: TGCGCCAGCACCCTCGGGACATCGAACACTGAAGCTTTCTTT. It is translated as CASTLGTSNTEAFF. The full variable domain, completed using reference TRBV5-1 and TRBJ1-1, is KAGVTQTPRYLIKTRGQQVTLSCSPISGHRSVSWYQQTPGQGLQFLFEYFSETQRNKGNFPGRFSGRQFSNSRSEMNVSTLELGDSALYLCASTLGTSNTEAFFGQGTRLTVV.

The chain is built from TRBV3-1 (or the pseudogene TRBV3-2) and TRBJ2-7; a possible D gene is TRBD2 (6 bases). The CDR3 extends over 14 amino acids. The V gene lost 1 base and the J gene lost 6 bases, with 13 bases spanning the gap. Germline values: CDR1 LGHDT, CDR2 YNNKEL (reference sequence). CDR3 amino acids: CASSQAASEREQYF. CDR3 sequence (DNA): TGTGCCAGCAGCCAAGCCGCTAGCGAGCGCGAGCAGTACTTC.

This chain connects TRBV27 to TRBJ1-5; 10 bases fit TRBD1. This CDR3 has 14 residues. Germline CDR1 is MNHEY and CDR2 is SMNVEV (reference sequence). After removal of 5 bases from V and 9 bases from J, the junction contained 7 bases not matched to a gene. CDR3 in amino acids: CASSPTGGAWPQHF. The CDR3 bases are TGTGCCAGCAGTCCGACAGGGGGCGCATGGCCCCAGCATTTT.

This clone was counted a few times. This chain joins TRBV27 and TRBJ2-2; 7 positions agree with TRBD1. Germline CDR1 and CDR2: MNHEY and SMNVEV (reference sequence). The CDR3 has 16 residues. With 5 bases clipped from V and 4 bases from J, the junction kept 10 bases outside the gene matches. The CDR3 sequence: CASSPHQGVGTGELFF. The CDR3 DNA is TGTGCCAGCAGTCCCCATCAGGGGGTAGGCACCGGGGAGCTGTTTTTT.

The chain combines TRBV9 with TRBJ1-2; D ambiguous. Germline CDR1 SGDLS, CDR2 YYNGEE. CDR3 length: 14 residues. With 0 bases removed from V and 4 bases from J, the gap between germline ends came to 10 bases. The CDR3: CASSVGRPPYGYTF. In nucleotides, the CDR3 is TGTGCCAGCAGCGTAGGGAGACCGCCCTATGGCTACACCTTC.

The V and J genes are TRBV21-1 and TRBJ1-3. TRBV21-1 is reported as a pseudogene. This CDR3 has 11 amino acids. The CDR3 protein is CASSRGVTIYF. CDR3 nucleotide sequence: TGTGCCAGCAGCAGGGGAGTGACCATATATTTT.

This chain connects TRBV30 to TRBJ1-4; D is unclear. The CDR3 runs 15 residues. Deletions cut 4 bases from V and 0 bases from J, with 12 bases between. Germline CDR1 reads GTSNPN; CDR2 reads SVGIG (reference sequence). The CDR3 sequence: CAWNSEGATNEKLFF. In nucleotides, the CDR3 is TGTGCCTGGAATTCAGAGGGTGCAACTAATGAAAAACTGTTTTTT.

About this clone: Other DNA sequences in this specimen translate into the identical CDR3. The genes are TRBV2 and TRBJ1-2; no clear D gene. The germline V gene has CDR1 SNHLY and CDR2 FYNNEI. V gave up 9 bases and J gave up 4 bases, with 21 bases separating them. CDR3 length: 15 residues. For the CDR3, the DNA is TGTGCCAGTAGGACGACGGTTGCGGGGAGCTATGGCTACACCTTC. Protein: CASRTTVAGSYGYTF.